This T cell receptor (beta chain) was identified in a study of response to subunit inactivated influenza vaccine. V was pared by 3 bases and J by 0 bases, with 10 bases between. The germline V gene has CDR1 SGDLS and CDR2 YYNGEE. CDR3 length: 15 amino acids. This clonotype was counted at least ten times. TCRdb itself ran the RT-PCR reads through MiXCR, one entry per CDR3 protein. Of 500,000 to 700,000 distinct CDR3 sequences in the sample, 20% to 25% were seen once. These data were likewise used in another study, on T cells expressing NK-cell markers. That source reports: Researchers built TCR beta cDNA using 5'RACE template switching with UMIs.

The receptor was isolated from a man in his forties or fifties who received an inactivated influenza vaccine. The rearrangement uses TRBV9 and TRBJ2-1; D tentatively reads TRBD1 or TRBD2 (5 bases each). Source: CD4+ T cells sorted from PBMCs, taken 12 days after vaccination. The CDR3 DNA reads TGTGCCAGCAGCGCTGGGACCCTCTCCTACAATGAGCAGTTCTTC. Its protein is CASSAGTLSYNEQFF.